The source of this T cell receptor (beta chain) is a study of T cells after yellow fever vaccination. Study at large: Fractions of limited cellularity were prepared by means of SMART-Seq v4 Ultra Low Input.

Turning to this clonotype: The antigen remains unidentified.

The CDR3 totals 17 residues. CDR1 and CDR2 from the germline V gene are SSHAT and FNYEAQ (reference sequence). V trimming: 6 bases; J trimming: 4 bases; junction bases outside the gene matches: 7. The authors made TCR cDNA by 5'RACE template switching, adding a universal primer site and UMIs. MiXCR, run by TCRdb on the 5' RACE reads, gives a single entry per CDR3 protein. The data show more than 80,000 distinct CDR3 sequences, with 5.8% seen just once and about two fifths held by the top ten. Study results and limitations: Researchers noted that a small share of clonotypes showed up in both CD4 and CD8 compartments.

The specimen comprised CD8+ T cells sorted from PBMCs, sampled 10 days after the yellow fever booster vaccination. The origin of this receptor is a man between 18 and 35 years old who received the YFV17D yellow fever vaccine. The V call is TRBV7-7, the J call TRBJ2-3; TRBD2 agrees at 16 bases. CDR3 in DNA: TGTGCCAGCAGTTCGGGACTAGCGGGGGGGCCCGCAGATACGCAGTATTTT. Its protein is CASSSGLAGGPADTQYF.